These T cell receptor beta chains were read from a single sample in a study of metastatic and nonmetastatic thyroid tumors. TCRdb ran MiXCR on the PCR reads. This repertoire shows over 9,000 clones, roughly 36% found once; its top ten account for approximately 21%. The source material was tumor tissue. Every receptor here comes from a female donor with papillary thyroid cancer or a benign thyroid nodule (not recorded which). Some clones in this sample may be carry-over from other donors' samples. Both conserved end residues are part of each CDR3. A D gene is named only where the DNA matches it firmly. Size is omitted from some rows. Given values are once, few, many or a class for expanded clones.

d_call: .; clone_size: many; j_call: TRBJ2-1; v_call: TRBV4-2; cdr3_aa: CASSQDPGQRGANEQFF; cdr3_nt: TGTGCCAGCAGCCAAGATCCGGGCCAGAGGGGCGCTAATGAGCAGTTCTTC
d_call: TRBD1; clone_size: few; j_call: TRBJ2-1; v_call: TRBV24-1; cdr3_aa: CATRGTGTSGEQFF; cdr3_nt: TGTGCCACCAGGGGGACAGGGACCTCTGGTGAGCAGTTCTTC
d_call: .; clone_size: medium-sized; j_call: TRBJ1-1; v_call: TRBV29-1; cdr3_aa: CSVVTGNTEAFF; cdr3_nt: TGCAGCGTTGTGACAGGGAACACTGAAGCTTTCTTT
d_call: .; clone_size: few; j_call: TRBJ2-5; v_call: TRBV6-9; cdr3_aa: CASSYREEETQYF; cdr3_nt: TGTGCCAGCAGTTACAGAGAGGAAGAGACCCAGTACTTC
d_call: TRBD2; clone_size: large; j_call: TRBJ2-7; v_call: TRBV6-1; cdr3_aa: CASSPLAGGSYEQYF; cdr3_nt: TGTGCCAGCAGCCCTCTAGCGGGGGGTAGCTACGAGCAGTACTTC
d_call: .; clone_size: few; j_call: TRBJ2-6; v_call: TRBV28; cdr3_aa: CASSSPGYGRSGANVLTF; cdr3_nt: TGTGCCAGCAGTTCGCCCGGCTACGGCAGGTCTGGGGCCAACGTCCTGACTTTC
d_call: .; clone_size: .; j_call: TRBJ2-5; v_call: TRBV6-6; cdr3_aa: CASSPQETQYF; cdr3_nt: TGTGCCAGCAGTCCCCAAGAGACCCAGTACTTC
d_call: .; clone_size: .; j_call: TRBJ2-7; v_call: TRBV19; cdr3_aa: CASAALHSYEQYF; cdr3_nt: TGTGCCAGTGCCGCCTTACACTCCTACGAGCAGTACTTC
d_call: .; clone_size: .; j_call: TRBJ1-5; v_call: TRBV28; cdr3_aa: CASTFSGNQPQHF; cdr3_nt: TGTGCCAGCACTTTTTCCGGTAATCAGCCCCAGCATTTT
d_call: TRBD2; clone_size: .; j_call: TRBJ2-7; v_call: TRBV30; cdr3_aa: CAWRFSGRLSEQYF; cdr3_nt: TGTGCCTGGAGATTTAGCGGGAGGCTGTCCGAGCAGTACTTC
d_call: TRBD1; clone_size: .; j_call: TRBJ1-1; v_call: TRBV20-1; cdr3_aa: CSARGTGGLGWNTEAFF; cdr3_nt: TGCAGTGCTAGGGGGACAGGGGGCCTCGGATGGAACACTGAAGCTTTCTTT
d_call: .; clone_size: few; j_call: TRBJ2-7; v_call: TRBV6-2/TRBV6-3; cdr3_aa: CASSLVGIAQGEQYF; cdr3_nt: TGTGCCAGCAGCCTGGTGGGGATCGCGCAGGGCGAGCAGTACTTC
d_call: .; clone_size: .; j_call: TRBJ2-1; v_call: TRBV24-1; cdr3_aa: CATSDTRDGANEQFF; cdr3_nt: TGTGCCACCAGTGATACGAGGGATGGTGCCAATGAGCAGTTCTTC
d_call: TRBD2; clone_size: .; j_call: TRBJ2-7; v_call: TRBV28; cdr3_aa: CASSPVAGVGYEQYF; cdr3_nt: TGTGCCAGCAGCCCGGTAGCGGGAGTGGGGTACGAGCAGTACTTC
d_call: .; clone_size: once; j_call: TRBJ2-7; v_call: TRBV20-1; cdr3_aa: CSARGEREVVYEQYF; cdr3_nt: TGCAGTGCTAGAGGGGAGAGGGAGGTGGTTTACGAGCAGTACTTC